This paragraph reports one TCR beta chain. The antigen is undetermined. The CDR3 loop spans 13 amino acids. V lost 0 bases, J lost 5 bases, and 8 bases lay in between. Germline values: CDR1 SGHRS, CDR2 YFSETQ. The sample originates from a study of cytomegalovirus exposure and HLA in healthy donors. Study as a whole: The Caucasian-associated ancestry cluster held around 81% of around 380 genotyped donors.

Primers: 60 Vbeta forward and 13 Jbeta reverse. Libraries were prepared by immunoSEQ multiplex PCR; TCRdb keeps only in-frame clonotypes and omits some of them. This sample yields about 76,000 clones, of which about 81% are seen a single time; 8% to 9.5% belongs to the top ten. Study findings and constraints: Fewer N-insertions (relative to the roughly 660-donor mean) were reportedly seen in an Asian-associated ancestry cluster in a later analysis. Exclusion as indistinguishable affected some V segments, including TRBV6-2 and TRBV6-3. Within an earlier analysis, most TCR beta V segments proved productive either about 90% or about 30% of the time.

Specimen: PBMCs. The TCR sequence derives from a woman aged 35 to 49 in good health and CMV-seropositive. This chain uses TRBV5-1 with TRBJ1-2; D not resolved. CDR3 loop: CASSLGAVYGYTF. Here the CDR3 DNA reads TGCGCCAGCAGCTTGGGGGCCGTGTATGGCTACACCTTC.